What follows describes a single T cell receptor beta chain. Its antigen is not identified. The data were taken from a study of vaccination and CD4 T cells after COVID-19. As for the study in general: Comprising six males and four females, the convalescent participants counted two Hispanic individuals among them. Post-COVID draws came a median approximately 93 days after diagnosis (range 35 to 161).

Deletions cut 5 bases from V and 0 bases from J, with 14 bases between. Germline CDR1 is DFQATT and CDR2 is SNEGSKA (reference sequence). CDR3 length: 15 amino acids. Specified time point: late sampling 161 to 241 days after vaccination in a few convalescent patients. General study results and limits: In median terms, SARS-CoV-2-reactive clonotypes went from approximately 23 to 38, a nonsignificant rise. The cohort comprised relatively few convalescent patients, and no early post-infection timepoints were analyzed.

TCRdb redid the calling of the PCR reads with MiXCR, one entry per CDR3 protein. The sample carries 30,000 or so distinct CDR3 sequences, 45% to 50% recorded once. The sequence was collected from a human donor who had recovered from COVID-19. Source: CD4+ T cells from blood, taken about 7 months after SARS-CoV-2 vaccination. The J gene is TRBJ1-5, the V gene TRBV20-1; D unresolved. CDR3 in amino acids: CSAPRGVYSNQPQHF. CDR3 DNA sequence: TGCAGTGCTCCCCGCGGGGTGTATAGCAATCAGCCCCAGCATTTT.